This passage covers 2 T cell receptor beta chains from one sample sequenced in a study of tumor-infiltrating lymphocytes in primary liver carcinoma. Constant-region priming of 500 ng total RNA yielded TCR beta cDNA. Libraries of TCR beta came from three nested multiplex PCR rounds with slightly modified ARM-PCR. Two initial PCR rounds of around 10 cycles each paired TRBV1-TRBV30 forward primers with a C-beta reverse primer. A single record per CDR3 protein comes from TCRdb applying MiXCR to the multiplex PCR reads. The top ten hold 5% to 6.5% of the sample, which has roughly 330,000 distinct CDR3 sequences, about 61% seen once. In addition to blood RNA drawn from unsorted whole blood, germline DNA was extracted. The sequencing sample was made of peripheral blood. Source of these receptors: a man aged 40-49 years with primary liver carcinoma and hepatitis B virus infection.

This clonotype was detected ten times or more. The rearrangement uses TRBV11-2 and TRBJ2-5; TRBD2 matches 10 bases. This CDR3 spans 16 amino acids. Germline CDR1 and CDR2: SGHAT and FQNNGV. V lost 5 bases, J lost 0 bases, and 6 bases stayed unmatched. The chain's CDR3 is CASSTRTSGYQETQYF. The CDR3 region has the DNA TGTGCCAGCAGCACGAGGACTAGCGGTTACCAAGAGACCCAGTACTTC.

This clonotype occurred many times. The chain employs TRBV11-2 and TRBJ1-3, with D tentatively TRBD1 (5 bases). CDR1 and CDR2 from the germline V gene are SGHAT and FQNNGV. This CDR3 comprises 16 residues. Trimming took off 0 bases at V and 0 bases at J, with 9 bases between the two ends. CDR3 residues: CASSLDPQGSGNTIYF. The CDR3 DNA follows: TGTGCCAGCAGCTTAGATCCCCAGGGCTCTGGAAACACCATATATTTT. Full variable domain (outside the CDR3, taken from reference TRBV11-2 and TRBJ1-3): EAGVAQSPRYKIIEKRQSVAFWCNPISGHATLYWYQQILGQGPKLLIQFQNNGVVDDSQLPKDRFSAERLKGVDSTLKIQPAKLEDSAVYLCASSLDPQGSGNTIYFGEGSWLTVV.